This T cell receptor beta chain was identified during a study of graft-versus-host responses after intestinal transplantation (dated by TCRdb to the early 2020s). About the study as a whole: Multivisceral, liver-intestinal, or isolated intestinal transplants were received by the recipients. All recipients received anti-thymocyte globulin induction followed by maintenance tacrolimus and steroids for around 3 years. Bulk TCR-beta CDR3 sequencing was used to track graft-versus-host and host-versus-graft alloreactive T cell clones in the graft, circulation and bone marrow after intestinal transplantation. Alloreactive clones were identified by sequencing pre-transplant mixed lymphocyte reaction products and comparing these products with unstimulated pre-transplant donor and recipient T cells. Of the 20 to 25 intestinal transplant recipients enrolled in the cohort, one of whom was a retransplant, 3 patients without pretransplant specimens were excluded. Donor T cell macrochimerism was defined as a peak of at least 4% donor T cells among recipient peripheral blood mononuclear cells. Samples from a few later patients were sequenced in-house on an Illumina MiSeq with MiXCR processing rather than by the commercial service. Study-wide findings and limitations: Early after transplant, peak levels of circulating GvH clones were found to be associated with declines in HvG clones. GvH clones were detected in recipient bone marrow, and some appeared earlier in ileal mucosa or blood, consistent with an intestinal mucosal origin. Conclusions were limited by the relatively low number and heterogeneity of intestinal transplant patients. High GvH to HvG T cell clonal ratios were observed in the allografts of patients with donor T cell macrochimerism.

This clone was seen a handful of times. The target of this receptor is not known. Per-base quality was not reported, and no clone a single base away is much larger than it. The library was made by the immunoSEQ multiplex PCR assay. Adaptive Biotechnologies carried out high-throughput TCR-beta CDR3 sequencing of genomic DNA for most patients. On the authors' methods: Adaptive's ImmunoSEQ software supplied the TCR sequencing data for under 20 patients, while MiXCR and VDJtools were used to process a few other patients. CDR3 nucleotide sequences shared between donor and recipient were removed because their origin could not be assigned. To count as alloreactive, a clone needed at least 2-fold expansion over unstimulated cells and a minimum CFSE-low frequency of 0.002% (template counts) or 0.001% (read counts). Clones detected in sequenced pre-transplant spleen, lymph node, or MLR CFSE-low populations of the donor or recipient were defined as mappable. The cumulative frequency of alloreactive clones was calculated as a percentage of all sequences, weighted by copy number. Entries here come from immuneACCESS through TCRdb and include only in-frame sequences with V and J called. Some clones fail to appear in such tables; in the studies checked, an unresolved V gene covers under half of the shortfall, and the cause of the remainder is unknown. From that table come the V and J calls and clone size; the DNA was used to work out D and trimming. The sample table shows more than 20,000 clones, and roughly 89% are seen once. The ten largest account for 5.1% of the sample.

In the first month after transplant, blood samples were collected up to 4 times, and after that at least monthly when available. The sequence derives from a human patient who received an intestinal transplant, so some T cells may come from the graft donor. The sample here was PBMCs, taken roughly 64 days after intestinal transplantation.

At the DNA level, the sequence is TGTGCCAGCATGGGCCGGGACGGTCCCTACGAGCAGTACTTC. Its protein reads: CASMGRDGPYEQYF. The chain joins TRBV6-1 to TRBJ2-7, with the D segment possibly TRBD1 or TRBD2, each aligning over 5 bases. The germline V gene supplies CDR1 MNHNS and CDR2 SASEGT. Trimming costs V 7 bases and J 2 bases, and their ends lie 15 bases apart. The CDR3 measures 14 amino acids from cysteine to phenylalanine. Only CDR3 DNA remains: 42 bases, in frame from the first base.